This T cell receptor beta chain stems from a study of blood T cell repertoires in COVID-19 (TCRdb year 2020). For context, the study as a whole: Samples from collaborators originated in the United States, Italy and Spain and spanned both the acute and convalescent phases of COVID-19. Where available, HLA class I and class II types were taken from metadata supplied by the sample provider and were not determined by assay-based typing. Sample metadata almost always included a de-identified subject ID, COVID-19 status, age in years and sex. A freely available public database, intended as a resource for researchers studying the immune response to SARS-CoV-2, is where the repertoires were released. Samples came from the ongoing ImmuneRACE study (first 160 participants) plus 1,254 subjects from 6 global collaborators. Subjects who had been exposed to COVID-19, were actively infected with it, or had recovered from it provided the deeply sampled blood TCRbeta repertoires that made up the dataset. The material from the prospective study consisted of cDNA or gDNA derived from T cells, B-cell-depleted T cells, or PBMCs. The paper's findings and limits, for the study overall: How much clinical and demographic metadata was included differed by source and by participant, and the metadata was provided uncurated.

Whole blood was collected in K2EDTA tubes by collaborating institutions according to the institutions' own protocols. Collaborator samples were shipped for TCRbeta analysis as frozen whole blood, isolated PBMCs, or DNA extracted from either sample type. With regard to this clone: The antigen this receptor binds is unknown. The record has no base qualities; no much larger clone is one base away.

Sequences MNHEY (CDR1) and SVGAGI (CDR2) are obtained from the germline V gene. Its CDR3 holds 15 amino acids, cysteine through phenylalanine. Here the CDR3 DNA is all that survives: 45 bases in frame from base 1. Here V drops 6 bases and J drops 4 bases, and the junction holds 5 bases not matched to any gene. TCRbeta CDR3 regions were amplified from genomic DNA by means of the immunoSEQ Assay, a bias-controlled multiplex PCR. The paper's data handling went like this. Nucleated cell counts per sample were estimated from amplification of reference gene primers within the assay. Sequence reads were collapsed and filtered to measure the absolute abundance of every unique TCRbeta CDR3 rearrangement. For each sample, productive Simpson clonality was calculated by taking the square root of Simpson's diversity index across productive rearrangements. The immuneACCESS repertoire file appears here via TCRdb, limited to in-frame rearrangements. These files lack a portion of the clones; in checked studies, under half of the deficit traces to unresolved V genes, and the cause of the others is not known. V and J calls and clone size follow that table, whereas D and trimming were derived from the DNA. This sample holds about 400,000 clones; about nine tenths were observed only once. 1.4% to 1.5% of the sample belongs to the ten largest clones.

This TCR was sampled from a woman under 40 with active or convalescent COVID-19. Material for sequencing was peripheral blood. The chain joins TRBV6-5 to TRBJ2-5, with 13 bases in between that match TRBD2. DNA sequence: TGTGCCAGCAGGCTACTAGCGGGAGGGGCAGAGACCCAGTACTTC. Its translation is CASRLLAGGAETQYF.